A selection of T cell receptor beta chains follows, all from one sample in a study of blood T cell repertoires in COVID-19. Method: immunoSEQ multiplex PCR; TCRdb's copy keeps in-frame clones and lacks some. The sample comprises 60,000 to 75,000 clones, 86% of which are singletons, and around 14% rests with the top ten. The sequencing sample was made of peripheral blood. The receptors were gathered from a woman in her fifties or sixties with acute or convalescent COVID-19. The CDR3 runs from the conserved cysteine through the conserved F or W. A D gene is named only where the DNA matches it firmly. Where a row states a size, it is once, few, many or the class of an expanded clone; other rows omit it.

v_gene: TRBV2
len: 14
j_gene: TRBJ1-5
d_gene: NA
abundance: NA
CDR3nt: TGTGCCAGCAGTGTGCCACATAGCAATCAGCCCCAGCATTTT
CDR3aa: CASSVPHSNQPQHF

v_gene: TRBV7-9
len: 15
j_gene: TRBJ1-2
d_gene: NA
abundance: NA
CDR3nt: TGTGCCAGCAGCCCAATGACACAGGTGGAGAGTGGCTACACCTTC
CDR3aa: CASSPMTQVESGYTF

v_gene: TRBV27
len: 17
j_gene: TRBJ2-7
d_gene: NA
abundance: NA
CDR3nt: TGTGCCAGCAGTTTAAACCCTTGGGGGGGCTATACCTACGAGCAGTACTTC
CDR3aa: CASSLNPWGGYTYEQYF

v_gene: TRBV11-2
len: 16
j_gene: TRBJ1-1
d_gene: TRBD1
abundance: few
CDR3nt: TGTGCCAGCAGTCTTACAGGGGGGGAAACGAACACTGAAGCTTTCTTT
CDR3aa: CASSLTGGETNTEAFF

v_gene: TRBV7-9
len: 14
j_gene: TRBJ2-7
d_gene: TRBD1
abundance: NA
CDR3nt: TGTGCCAGCAGCTTCAGGGGGCAATCTTACGAGCAGTACTTC
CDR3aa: CASSFRGQSYEQYF

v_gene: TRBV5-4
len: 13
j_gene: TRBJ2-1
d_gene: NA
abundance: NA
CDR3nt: TGTGCCAGCAGCTTGTATAGCCACAATGAGCAGTTCTTC
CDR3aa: CASSLYSHNEQFF

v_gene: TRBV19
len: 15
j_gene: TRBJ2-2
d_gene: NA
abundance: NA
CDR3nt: TGTGCCAGTAGTATACAGGGTATTGGCACCGGGGAGCTGTTTTTT
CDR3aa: CASSIQGIGTGELFF

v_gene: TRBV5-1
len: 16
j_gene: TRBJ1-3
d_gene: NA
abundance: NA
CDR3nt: TGCGCCAGCAGCTTGGATGTCCGGGGGTTTGGAAACACCATATATTTT
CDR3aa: CASSLDVRGFGNTIYF

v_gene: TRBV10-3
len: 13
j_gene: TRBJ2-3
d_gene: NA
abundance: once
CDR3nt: TGTGCCATCAGTGGTGGGGGGACAGATACGCAGTATTTT
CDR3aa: CAISGGGTDTQYF

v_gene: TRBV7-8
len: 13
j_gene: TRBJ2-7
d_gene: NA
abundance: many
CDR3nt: TGTGCCAGCAGATCAACTACCCACTTCGAGCAGTACTTC
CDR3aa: CASRSTTHFEQYF

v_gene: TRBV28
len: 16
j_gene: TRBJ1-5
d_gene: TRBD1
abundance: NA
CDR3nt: TGTGCCAGCAGTTTAGCATTGACAGGGCGAGATCAGCCCCAGCATTTT
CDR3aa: CASSLALTGRDQPQHF

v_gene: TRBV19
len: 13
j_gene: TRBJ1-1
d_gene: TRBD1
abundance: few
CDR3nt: TGTGCCAGTAGTACAACAGGGGACTTGGGAGCTTTCTTT
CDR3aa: CASSTTGDLGAFF

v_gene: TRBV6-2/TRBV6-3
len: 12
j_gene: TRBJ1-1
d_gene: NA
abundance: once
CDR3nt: TGTGCCAGCAGTTATGAGGGCACTGAAGCTTTCTTT
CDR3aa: CASSYEGTEAFF

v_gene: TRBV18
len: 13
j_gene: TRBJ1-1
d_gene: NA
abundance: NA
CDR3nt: TGTGCCAGCTCACCTGGGGCGGCCACTGAAGCTTTCTTT
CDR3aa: CASSPGAATEAFF